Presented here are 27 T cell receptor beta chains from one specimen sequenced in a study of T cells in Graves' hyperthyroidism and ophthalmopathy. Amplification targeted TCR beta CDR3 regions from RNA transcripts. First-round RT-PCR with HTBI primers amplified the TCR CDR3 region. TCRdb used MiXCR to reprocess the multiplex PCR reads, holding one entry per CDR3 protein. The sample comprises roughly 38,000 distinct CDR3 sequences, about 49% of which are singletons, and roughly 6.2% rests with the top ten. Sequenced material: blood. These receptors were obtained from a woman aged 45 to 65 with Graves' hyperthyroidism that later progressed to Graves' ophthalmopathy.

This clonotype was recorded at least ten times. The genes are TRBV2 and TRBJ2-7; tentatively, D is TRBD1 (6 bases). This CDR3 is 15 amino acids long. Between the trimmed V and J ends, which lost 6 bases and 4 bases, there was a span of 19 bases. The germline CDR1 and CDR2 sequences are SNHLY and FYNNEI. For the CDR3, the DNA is TGTGCCAGCAGCAGCCCGGGACAAGTCACTTACGAGCAGTACTTC. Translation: CASSSPGQVTYEQYF.

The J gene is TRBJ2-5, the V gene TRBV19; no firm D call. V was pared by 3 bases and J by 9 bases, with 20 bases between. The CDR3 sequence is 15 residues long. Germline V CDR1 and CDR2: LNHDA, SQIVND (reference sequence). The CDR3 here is CASSISEDSNQPQYF. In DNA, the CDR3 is TGTGCCAGTAGTATTTCGGAAGATAGCAATCAGCCCCAGTACTTC.

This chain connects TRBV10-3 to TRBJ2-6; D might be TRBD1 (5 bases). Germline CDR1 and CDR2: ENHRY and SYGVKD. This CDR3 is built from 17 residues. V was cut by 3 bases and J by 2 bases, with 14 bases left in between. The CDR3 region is CAISDDLGQAGANVLTF. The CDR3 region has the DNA TGTGCCATCAGTGACGACTTGGGGCAGGCTGGGGCCAACGTCCTGACTTTC.

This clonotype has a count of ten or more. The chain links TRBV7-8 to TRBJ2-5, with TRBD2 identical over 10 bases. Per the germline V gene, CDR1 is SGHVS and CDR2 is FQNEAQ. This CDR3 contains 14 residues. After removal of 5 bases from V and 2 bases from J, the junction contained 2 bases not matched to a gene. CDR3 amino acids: CASSPTSGQETQYF. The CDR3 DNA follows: TGTGCCAGCAGCCCGACTAGCGGGCAAGAGACCCAGTACTTC. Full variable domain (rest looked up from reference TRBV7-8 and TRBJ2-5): GAGVSQSPRYKVAKRGQDVALRCDPISGHVSLFWYQQALGQGPEFLTYFQNEAQLDKSGLPSDRFFAERPEGSVSTLKIQRTQQEDSAVYLCASSPTSGQETQYFGPGTRLLVL.

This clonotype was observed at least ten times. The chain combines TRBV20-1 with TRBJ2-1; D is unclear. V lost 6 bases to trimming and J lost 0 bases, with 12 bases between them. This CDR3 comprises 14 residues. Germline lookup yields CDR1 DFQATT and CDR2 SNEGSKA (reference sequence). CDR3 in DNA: TGCAGTGCCCCTAAGCGAGGCTCCTACAATGAGCAGTTCTTC. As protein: CSAPKRGSYNEQFF.

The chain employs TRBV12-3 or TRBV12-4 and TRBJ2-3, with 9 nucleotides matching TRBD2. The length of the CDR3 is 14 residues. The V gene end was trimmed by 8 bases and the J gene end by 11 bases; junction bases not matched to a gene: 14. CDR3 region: CASHSGSGYNEQYF. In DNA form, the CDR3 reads TGTGCCAGCCATAGCGGGAGTGGCTACAATGAGCAGTATTTT.

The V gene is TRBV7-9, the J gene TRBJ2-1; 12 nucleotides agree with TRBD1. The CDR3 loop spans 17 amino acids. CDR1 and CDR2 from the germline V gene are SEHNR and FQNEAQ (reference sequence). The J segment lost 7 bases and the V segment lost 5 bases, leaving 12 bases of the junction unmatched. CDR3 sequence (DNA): TGTGCCAGCAGCCCCAGCTGGGGACAGGGGGCAACTAATGAGCAGTTCTTC. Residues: CASSPSWGQGATNEQFF.

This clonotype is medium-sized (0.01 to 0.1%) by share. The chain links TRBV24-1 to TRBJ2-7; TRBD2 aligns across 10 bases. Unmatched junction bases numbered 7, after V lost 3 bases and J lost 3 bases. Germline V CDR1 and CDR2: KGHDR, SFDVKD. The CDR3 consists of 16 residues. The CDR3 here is CATSDPSGSTGYEQYF. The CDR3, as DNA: TGTGCCACCAGTGATCCTAGCGGGAGTACCGGCTACGAGCAGTACTTC.

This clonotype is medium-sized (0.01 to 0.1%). The CDR3 region has the DNA TGTGCCAGTAGTATTTCGTATAGCAATCAGCCCCAGCATTTT. It yields the protein CASSISYSNQPQHF. The chain couples TRBV19 to TRBJ1-5; no clear D. CDR1 and CDR2 from the germline V gene are LNHDA and SQIVND (reference sequence). The V end was cut by 3 bases, the J end by 0 bases, with 6 bases between. CDR3 length: 14 residues.

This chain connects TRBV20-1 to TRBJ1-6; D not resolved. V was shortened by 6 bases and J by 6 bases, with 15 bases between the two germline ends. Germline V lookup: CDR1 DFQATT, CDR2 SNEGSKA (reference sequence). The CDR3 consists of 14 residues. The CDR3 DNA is TGCAGTGCCAGGTCAGGCCTTCTTAATTCACCCCTCCACTTT. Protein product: CSARSGLLNSPLHF.

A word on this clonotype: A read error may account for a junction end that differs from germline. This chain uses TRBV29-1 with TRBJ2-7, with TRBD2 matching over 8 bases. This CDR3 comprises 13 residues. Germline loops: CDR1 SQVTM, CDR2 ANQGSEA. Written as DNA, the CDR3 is TGCAGCGTTGTTCCTAGCGGGTCCTACGAGCAGTGCTTT. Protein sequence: CSVVPSGSYEQCF.

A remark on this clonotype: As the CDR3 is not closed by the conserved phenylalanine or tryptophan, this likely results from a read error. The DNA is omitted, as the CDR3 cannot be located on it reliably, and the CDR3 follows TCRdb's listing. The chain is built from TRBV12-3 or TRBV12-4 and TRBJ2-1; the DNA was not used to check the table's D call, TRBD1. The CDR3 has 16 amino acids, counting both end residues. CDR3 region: CASSRTGLSSYNEQVR.

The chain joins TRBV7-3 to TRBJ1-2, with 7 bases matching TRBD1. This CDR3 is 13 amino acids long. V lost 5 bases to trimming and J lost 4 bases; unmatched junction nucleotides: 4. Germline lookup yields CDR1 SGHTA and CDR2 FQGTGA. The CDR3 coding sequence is TGTGCCAGCAGCCCTTCAGGGGGCTATGGCTACACCTTC. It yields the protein CASSPSGGYGYTF.

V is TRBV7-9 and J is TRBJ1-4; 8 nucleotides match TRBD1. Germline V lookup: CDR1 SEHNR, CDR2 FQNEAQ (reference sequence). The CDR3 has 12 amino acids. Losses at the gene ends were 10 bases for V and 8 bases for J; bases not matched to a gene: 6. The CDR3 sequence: CATRDRIEKLFF. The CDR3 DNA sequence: TGTGCCACCCGGGACAGGATAGAAAAACTGTTTTTT.

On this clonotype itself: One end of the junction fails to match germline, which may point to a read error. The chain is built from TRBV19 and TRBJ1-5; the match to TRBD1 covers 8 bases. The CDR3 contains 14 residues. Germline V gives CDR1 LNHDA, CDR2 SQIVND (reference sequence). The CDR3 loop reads CTSSFTGGRQPQHF. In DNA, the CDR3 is TGTACCAGTAGCTTCACAGGGGGGCGGCAGCCCCAGCATTTT.

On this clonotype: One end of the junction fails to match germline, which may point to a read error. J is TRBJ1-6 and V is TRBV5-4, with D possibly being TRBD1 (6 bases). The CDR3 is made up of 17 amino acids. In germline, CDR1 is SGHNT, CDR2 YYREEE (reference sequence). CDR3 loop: CAGSPEPQTGDNSPLHF. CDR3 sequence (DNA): TGTGCCGGCAGTCCCGAACCACAGACAGGAGATAATTCACCCCTCCACTTT.

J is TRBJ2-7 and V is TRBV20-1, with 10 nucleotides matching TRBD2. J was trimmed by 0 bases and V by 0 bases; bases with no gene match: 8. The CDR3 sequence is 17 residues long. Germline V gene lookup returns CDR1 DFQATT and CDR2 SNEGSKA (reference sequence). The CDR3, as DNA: TGCAGTGCTAGAGAGGGGCTAGCGGGAGATGTCTCCTACGAGCAGTACTTC. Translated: CSAREGLAGDVSYEQYF.

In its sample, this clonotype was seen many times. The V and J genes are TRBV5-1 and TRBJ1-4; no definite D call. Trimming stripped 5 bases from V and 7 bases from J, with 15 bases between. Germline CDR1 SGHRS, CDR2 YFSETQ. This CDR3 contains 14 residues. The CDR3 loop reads CASSVGWVGEKLFF. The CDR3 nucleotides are TGCGCCAGCAGTGTCGGGTGGGTTGGTGAAAAACTGTTTTTT. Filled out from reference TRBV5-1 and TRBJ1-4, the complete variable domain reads KAGVTQTPRYLIKTRGQQVTLSCSPISGHRSVSWYQQTPGQGLQFLFEYFSETQRNKGNFPGRFSGRQFSNSRSEMNVSTLELGDSALYLCASSVGWVGEKLFFGSGTQLSVL.

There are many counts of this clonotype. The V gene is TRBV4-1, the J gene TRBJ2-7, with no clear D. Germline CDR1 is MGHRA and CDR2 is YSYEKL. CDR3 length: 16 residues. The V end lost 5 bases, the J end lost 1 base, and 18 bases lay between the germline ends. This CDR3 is CASSYSSRGGSYEQYF. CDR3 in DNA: TGCGCCAGCAGCTATAGTAGCCGCGGTGGGTCCTACGAGCAGTACTTC.

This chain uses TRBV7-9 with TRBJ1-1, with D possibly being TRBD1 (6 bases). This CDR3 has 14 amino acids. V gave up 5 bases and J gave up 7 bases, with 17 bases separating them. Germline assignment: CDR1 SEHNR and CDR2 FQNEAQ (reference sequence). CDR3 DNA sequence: TGTGCCAGCAGCACGGGGGGCGCGGGGGATGAAGCTTTCTTT. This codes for CASSTGGAGDEAFF.

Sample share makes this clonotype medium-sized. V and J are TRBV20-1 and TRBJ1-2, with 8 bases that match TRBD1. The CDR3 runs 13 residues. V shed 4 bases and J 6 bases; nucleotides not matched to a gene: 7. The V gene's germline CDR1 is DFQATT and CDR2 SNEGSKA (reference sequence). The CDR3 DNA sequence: TGCAGTGCTAAACCGACAGGGGTCGATGGCTACACCTTC. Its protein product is CSAKPTGVDGYTF.

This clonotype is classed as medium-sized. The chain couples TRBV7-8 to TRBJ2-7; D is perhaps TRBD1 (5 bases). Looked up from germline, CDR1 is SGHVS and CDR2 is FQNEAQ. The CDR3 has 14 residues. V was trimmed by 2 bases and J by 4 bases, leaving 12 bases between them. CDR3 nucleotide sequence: TGTGCCAGCAGCTTACAGGGATTCCTGTACGAGCAGTACTTC. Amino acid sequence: CASSLQGFLYEQYF.

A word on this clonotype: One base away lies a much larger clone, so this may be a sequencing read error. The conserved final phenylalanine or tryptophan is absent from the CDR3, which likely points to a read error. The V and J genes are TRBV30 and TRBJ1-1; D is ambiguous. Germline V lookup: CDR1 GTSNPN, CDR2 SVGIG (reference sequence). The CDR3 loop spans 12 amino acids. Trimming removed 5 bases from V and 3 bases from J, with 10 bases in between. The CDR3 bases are TGTGCCTGGGAGGCTGGGGACACTGAAGCTTTCTGT. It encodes CAWEAGDTEAFC.

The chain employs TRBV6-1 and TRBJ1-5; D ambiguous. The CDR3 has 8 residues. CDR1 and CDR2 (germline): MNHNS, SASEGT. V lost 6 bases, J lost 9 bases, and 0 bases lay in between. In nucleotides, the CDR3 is TGTGCCAGCAGGCCCCAGCATTTT. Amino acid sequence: CASRPQHF.

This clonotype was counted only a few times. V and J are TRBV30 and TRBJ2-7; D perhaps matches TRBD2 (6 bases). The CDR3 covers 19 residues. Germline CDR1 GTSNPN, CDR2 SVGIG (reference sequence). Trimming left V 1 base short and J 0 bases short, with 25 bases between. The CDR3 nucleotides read TGTGCCTGGAGTGATCGACTCCGGGACTTGATAGGAAGCTCCTACGAGCAGTACTTC. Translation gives CAWSDRLRDLIGSSYEQYF.

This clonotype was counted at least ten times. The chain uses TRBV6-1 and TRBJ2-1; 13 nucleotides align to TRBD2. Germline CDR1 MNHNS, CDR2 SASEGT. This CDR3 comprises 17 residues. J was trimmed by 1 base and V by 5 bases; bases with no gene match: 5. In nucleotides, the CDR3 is TGTGCCAGCAGTCCCCGGACTAGCGGGAGTTCCTACAATGAGCAGTTCTTC. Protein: CASSPRTSGSSYNEQFF.

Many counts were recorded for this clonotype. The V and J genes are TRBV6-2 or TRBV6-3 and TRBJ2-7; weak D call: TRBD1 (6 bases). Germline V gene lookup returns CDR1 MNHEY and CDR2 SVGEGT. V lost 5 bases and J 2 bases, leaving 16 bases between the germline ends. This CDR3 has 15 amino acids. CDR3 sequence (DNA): TGTGCCAGCAGTACCACCCCGACAGGAGCCTACGAGCAGTACTTC. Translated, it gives CASSTTPTGAYEQYF.